This entry lists 21 T cell receptor beta chains sequenced from one sample in a study of Ad26.COV2.S vaccination and SARS-CoV-2 variants. This table comes from immunoSEQ multiplex PCR, and its TCRdb copy is limited to in-frame clones, with some not included. The table has a few hundred thousand clones, about nine tenths seen once. Sample treatment: some 20 received Ad26.COV2.S at low or high dose, single or two shots; 5 received placebo; per-sample allocation not given. Samples came from day 63 after the first vaccine or placebo injection. Sample: peripheral blood, taken in a trial of Ad26.COV2.S vaccine versus placebo. These TCRs come from a person aged 18-60 years who received the Ad26.COV2.S COVID-19 vaccine or a placebo.

The V and J genes are TRBV7-6 and TRBJ1-3; weak D call: TRBD1 (6 bases). Germline CDR1 SGHVS, CDR2 FNYEAQ. Trimming took off 3 bases at V and 1 base at J, with 13 bases between the two ends. CDR3 length equals 16 residues. The CDR3 DNA sequence: TGTGCCAGCAGCTTGCCGGGACAAAGTTCTGGAAACACCATATATTTT. Amino acids: CASSLPGQSSGNTIYF.

The gene calls are TRBV14 and TRBJ2-7; D is unresolved. This CDR3 has 15 amino acids. Germline V CDR1 and CDR2: SGHDN, FVKESK. With 1 base removed from V and 0 bases from J, the gap between germline ends came to 10 bases. The CDR3 DNA is TGTGCCAGCAGCCAAGTGAGCTGGCTCTCCTACGAGCAGTACTTC. It codes for CASSQVSWLSYEQYF.

This clone was seen only once. The chain employs TRBV5-4 and TRBJ2-1; 7 bases match TRBD2. Germline lookup yields CDR1 SGHNT and CDR2 YYREEE (reference sequence). V was pared by 2 bases and J by 1 base, with 6 bases of the junction left unmatched. CDR3 size: 16 residues. The DNA for the CDR3 is TGTGCCAGCAGCTTAATAGCGGGCCTTTCCTACAATGAGCAGTTCTTC. Residues: CASSLIAGLSYNEQFF.

CDR3 sequence reads: CASSMERDNSYEQYF. In DNA form, the CDR3 reads TGTGCCAGTAGTATGGAGCGGGACAACTCCTACGAGCAGTACTTC. The chain carries TRBV19 and TRBJ2-7, with D perhaps matching TRBD2 (7 bases). The V end was cut by 3 bases, the J end by 0 bases, with 12 bases between. CDR3 size: 15 residues. The germline V gene has CDR1 LNHDA and CDR2 SQIVND (reference sequence).

The chain employs TRBV11-2 and TRBJ2-1; D not resolved. CDR3 size: 11 residues. Between the trimmed V and J ends, which lost 5 bases and 13 bases, there was a span of 12 bases. In germline, CDR1 is SGHAT, CDR2 FQNNGV. The chain's CDR3 is CASSDPVPQFF. CDR3 sequence (DNA): TGTGCCAGCAGCGACCCGGTGCCCCAGTTCTTC.

This clone was found once. V is TRBV6-5 and J is TRBJ1-5; the D is unclear. Per the germline V gene, CDR1 is MNHEY and CDR2 is SVGAGI. V lost 4 bases, J lost 3 bases, and 7 bases lay in between. This CDR3 comprises 13 residues. The CDR3: CASSLQYNQPQHF. The CDR3 coding sequence is TGTGCCAGCAGTTTGCAGTACAATCAGCCCCAGCATTTT.

The chain is built from TRBV6-2 or TRBV6-3 and TRBJ2-1; a weak D match, TRBD2 (5 bases). This CDR3 is built from 14 residues. The germline V gene has CDR1 MNHEY and CDR2 SVGEGT. Trimming took off 0 bases at V and 6 bases at J, with 9 bases between the two ends. In nucleotides, the CDR3 is TGTGCCAGCAGTTACTCGGAGGTGTCCAATGAGCAGTTCTTC. It encodes CASSYSEVSNEQFF.

The chain joins TRBV6-5 to TRBJ2-1; 9 nucleotides agree with TRBD2. V lost 6 bases to trimming and J lost 0 bases; unmatched junction nucleotides: 3. CDR3 size: 15 residues. From germline, CDR1 is MNHEY and CDR2 SVGAGI. The CDR3 nucleotides are TGTGCCAGCAGGCTGACTAGCGGCTCCTACAATGAGCAGTTCTTC. Encoded protein: CASRLTSGSYNEQFF.

This chain links TRBV7-8 with TRBJ1-5; D call uncertain. The CDR3 consists of 16 residues. Between the trimmed V and J ends, which lost 1 base and 1 base, there was a span of 11 bases. The V gene's germline CDR1 is SGHVS and CDR2 FQNEAQ. CDR3 sequence reads: CASSLEYRRSNQPQHF. For the CDR3, the DNA is TGTGCCAGCAGCTTAGAATATAGGAGAAGCAATCAGCCCCAGCATTTT. Variable domain in full (rest from reference TRBV7-8 and TRBJ1-5): GAGVSQSPRYKVAKRGQDVALRCDPISGHVSLFWYQQALGQGPEFLTYFQNEAQLDKSGLPSDRFFAERPEGSVSTLKIQRTQQEDSAVYLCASSLEYRRSNQPQHFGDGTRLSIL.

The J gene is TRBJ2-5, the V gene TRBV5-1; D unclear. There are 12 residues in the CDR3. Per the germline V gene, CDR1 is SGHRS and CDR2 is YFSETQ. Between the trimmed V and J ends, which lost 0 bases and 4 bases, there was a span of 4 bases. This CDR3 reads CASSLAVETQYF. CDR3 in DNA: TGCGCCAGCAGCTTGGCCGTAGAGACCCAGTACTTC.

The chain uses TRBV24-1 and TRBJ2-5; possible D gene TRBD1, 6 bases. Germline CDR1 is KGHDR and CDR2 is SFDVKD. Trimming removed 4 bases from V and 3 bases from J, with 14 bases in between. The CDR3 totals 15 residues. Written as DNA, the CDR3 is TGTGCCACCAGTGACTCGGGGAACAGGGAAGAGACCCAGTACTTC. Translating it yields CATSDSGNREETQYF.

The V and J genes are TRBV7-3 and TRBJ2-4; tentatively, D is TRBD1 or TRBD2 (5 bases each). CDR3 length: 13 residues. Germline V gene data show CDR1 as SGHTA and CDR2 as FQGTGA. The germline V and J ends were trimmed by 0 bases and 7 bases, with 7 bases remaining between them. The CDR3 DNA follows: TGTGCCAGCAGCTTAACAGGGACCAACATTCAGTACTTC. Residues: CASSLTGTNIQYF.

The V call is TRBV7-2, the J call TRBJ2-1; 7 nucleotides agree with TRBD2. The CDR3 is made up of 15 amino acids. The trim removed 5 bases at V and 7 bases at J, leaving 11 bases unmatched. CDR1 and CDR2 from the germline V gene are SGHTA and FQGNSA. CDR3 sequence reads: CASSPPGLGKNEQFF. As DNA, the CDR3 is TGTGCCAGCAGCCCCCCCGGACTAGGGAAGAATGAGCAGTTCTTC.

V usage is TRBV7-9 and J usage is TRBJ2-2; D perhaps matches TRBD1 (6 bases). The germline V gene has CDR1 SEHNR and CDR2 FQNEAQ (reference sequence). V lost 6 bases and J lost 0, with 11 bases in between. The CDR3 is 15 residues long. The CDR3 region has the DNA TGTGCCAGCAGAGCGGACAGCGCGAACACCGGGGAGCTGTTTTTT. Its translation is CASRADSANTGELFF.

The genes are TRBV5-1 and TRBJ1-6; 9 nucleotides agree with TRBD1. CDR1 is SGHRS, CDR2 YFSETQ, per germline. V lost 0 bases to trimming and J lost 7 bases; unmatched junction nucleotides: 5. This CDR3 comprises 16 residues. The CDR3 nucleotides read TGCGCCAGCAGCTTGGAAGCGGACAGGGGAAATTCACCCCTCCACTTT. Translated, it gives CASSLEADRGNSPLHF. The whole variable domain, filled in from reference TRBV5-1 and TRBJ1-6, reads KAGVTQTPRYLIKTRGQQVTLSCSPISGHRSVSWYQQTPGQGLQFLFEYFSETQRNKGNFPGRFSGRQFSNSRSEMNVSTLELGDSALYLCASSLEADRGNSPLHFGNGTRLTVT.

The rearrangement links TRBV7-8 to TRBJ2-1; 14 nucleotides match TRBD2. Germline CDR1 reads SGHVS; CDR2 reads FQNEAQ. The J segment lost 12 bases and the V segment lost 5 bases, leaving 12 bases of the junction unmatched. CDR3 length: 16 residues. CDR3 in DNA: TGTGCCAGCAGCCCTTTGGGACTAGCGGGGGTAGGGGGGCAGTTCTTC. Translated, it gives CASSPLGLAGVGGQFF.

The chain recombines TRBV7-3 with TRBJ2-5; the match to TRBD2 covers 15 bases. The J segment lost 5 bases and the V segment lost 5 bases, leaving 6 bases of the junction unmatched. CDR3 length: 16 residues. Germline loops: CDR1 SGHTA, CDR2 FQGTGA. Here the CDR3 reads CASSPGLAGGGETQYF. In DNA form, the CDR3 reads TGTGCCAGCAGCCCAGGACTAGCGGGAGGGGGTGAGACCCAGTACTTC.

The CDR3 DNA follows: TGTGCCAGCTCACCGGACGTGAACACTGAAGCTTTCTTT. The encoded protein is CASSPDVNTEAFF. The V gene is TRBV18, the J gene TRBJ1-1; D unclear. CDR1 KGHSH and CDR2 LQKENI come from the germline V gene. This CDR3 has 13 residues. V gave up 3 bases and J gave up 0 bases, with 5 bases separating them. Full variable domain (outside the CDR3, taken from reference TRBV18 and TRBJ1-1): NAGVMQNPRHLVRRRGQEARLRCSPMKGHSHVYWYRQLPEEGLKFMVYLQKENIIDESGMPKERFSAEFPKEGPSILRIQQVVRGDSAAYFCASSPDVNTEAFFGQGTRLTVV.

In this sample, this clone turned up a few times. The chain combines TRBV30 with TRBJ1-5, with D possibly being TRBD1 (5 bases). CDR1 is GTSNPN and CDR2 is SVGIG in the germline V gene (reference sequence). The V gene lost 5 bases and the J gene lost 5 bases, with 10 bases spanning the gap. The CDR3 covers 12 residues. The DNA for the CDR3 is TGTGCCTGGGGGCAGGGTGATCAGCCCCAGCATTTT. It is translated as CAWGQGDQPQHF.

The rearrangement joins TRBV10-3 to TRBJ2-7; 8 nucleotides agree with TRBD2. The germline V gene encodes CDR1 ENHRY and CDR2 SYGVKD. The CDR3 loop spans 14 amino acids. V lost 6 bases and J lost 7; bases outside the gene matches: 11. The CDR3 region is CAIRPASGFEEQYF. DNA for the CDR3: TGTGCCATCAGACCGGCTAGCGGGTTTGAAGAGCAGTACTTC.

The chain carries TRBV6-6 and TRBJ2-1, with 12 bases aligning to TRBD2. V lost 9 bases and J lost 6; bases outside the gene matches: 6. CDR3 length: 14 amino acids. Germline CDR1 reads MNHNY; CDR2 reads SVGAGI (reference sequence). The DNA for the CDR3 is TGTGCCAGTTGGACTAGCGGGATCACCAATGAGCAGTTCTTC. This gives the protein CASWTSGITNEQFF.